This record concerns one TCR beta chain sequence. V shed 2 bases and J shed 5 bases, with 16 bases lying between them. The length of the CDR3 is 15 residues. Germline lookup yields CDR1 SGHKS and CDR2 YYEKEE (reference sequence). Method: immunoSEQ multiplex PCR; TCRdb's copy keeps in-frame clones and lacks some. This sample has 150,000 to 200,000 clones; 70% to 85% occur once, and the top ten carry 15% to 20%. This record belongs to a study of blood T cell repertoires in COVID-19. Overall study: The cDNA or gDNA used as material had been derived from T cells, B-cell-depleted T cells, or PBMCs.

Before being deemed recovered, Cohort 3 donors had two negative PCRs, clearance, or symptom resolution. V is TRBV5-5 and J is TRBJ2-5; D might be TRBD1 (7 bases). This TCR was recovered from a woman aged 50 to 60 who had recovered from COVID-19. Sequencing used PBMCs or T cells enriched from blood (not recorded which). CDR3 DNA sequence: TGTGCCAGCAGCTTAACGTCAGGGGGGTGGGAGACCCAGTACTTC. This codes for CASSLTSGGWETQYF.